This T cell receptor beta chain stems from a study of PD-1 blockade in classical Hodgkin lymphoma (dated by TCRdb to the early 2020s). Regarding the research as a whole: Nivolumab dosing was 3 mg/kg intravenously every 2 weeks, continuing until either disease progression or unacceptable toxicity. To define a peripheral blood immune signature of response to PD-1 blockade in classical Hodgkin lymphoma, the study combined TCR beta sequencing with CyTOF. Broad study findings and their caveats: By C4D1, a significant rise was seen in CD4+ TCR diversity but not in CD8+ TCR diversity (p=0.0027 vs p=0.16), and the rise was most apparent among complete responders (p=0.02). Baseline TCR diversity was reported as lower in newly diagnosed patients than in healthy donors, and lower still in relapsed/refractory patients. The study was limited to a single clinical trial cohort, and causes of repertoire differences, possibly disease activity or prior therapy, remained undefined. Trial patients achieving complete response had baseline diversity similar to newly diagnosed patients, whereas partial responders and progressors had significantly lower diversity. Patients starting nivolumab less than 1 year after ASCT had lower diversity and were excluded from later analyses to avoid confounding by immune reconstitution.

Genomic DNA was isolated using the Qiagen DNeasy kit from unsorted PBMCs as well as from negatively selected CD4+ and CD8+ fractions. Using primers that anneal to V and J segments, immunoSEQ multiplex PCR amplified the TCR beta CDR3 regions. A synthetic immune receptor repertoire was used to minimize amplification bias, and any residual bias was removed computationally once sequencing was done. Regarding the original processing steps: Repertoire diversity was quantified as the Shannon entropy index using custom Python scripts. The unsorted, CD4+ and CD8+ repertoires were each analyzed separately, with the exception of combined analyses, where CD4+ and CD8+ sequences were merged in silico. A clone counted as expanded when the clone's frequency after treatment rose at least 2-fold relative to C1D1, and clones undetected at baseline were given a pseudocount of 0.5. Singleton clones were defined as clones with 0 or 1 copy at C1D1, and non-singleton clones were defined as clones with 2 or more copies. Clones expanded in unsorted samples were labelled as CD4+, CD8+ or unknown by matching protein sequences in sorted samples from the same patient. Wilcoxon tests were applied to paired samples to test diversity changes from C1D1 to C4D1. Drawn from immuneACCESS, this table holds only the in-frame rearrangements with V and J called that TCRdb kept. Clones are partly lost; checked studies trace under half to an unresolved V gene and leave the rest unexplained. For V, J and clone size, that table is used; D and trimming come from the DNA. A total of about 41,000 clones appear in this sample, roughly two thirds of them only once. The leading ten clones occupy roughly 2.6% of the sample.

The germline V gene specifies SGHVS as CDR1 and FQNEAQ as CDR2. V is clipped by 1 base and J by 7 bases, and the sequence between their germline boundaries is 13 bases long. The cysteine opens and the phenylalanine closes a CDR3 of 15 amino acids. The kept DNA is CDR3 alone, 45 bases in frame from the first base. What this sample's time point label stands for: cycle 4 day 1 (C4D1), after more than five weeks of nivolumab. Every trial patient had relapsed following autologous stem cell transplantation, and prior brentuximab vedotin exposure was what differed among cohorts A, B and C. A total of roughly 60 patients with relapsed/refractory classical Hodgkin lymphoma made up the trial cohort, and each patient's best overall response was complete response, partial response or progressive disease. Trial patients were treated with single-agent nivolumab in the multi-cohort phase II CheckMate 205 trial. An independent review committee assessed best overall response by applying the 2007 International Working Group response criteria. Trial PBMCs were obtained immediately prior to nivolumab initiation (C1D1) and on therapy at cycle 2 day 1 and cycle 4 day 1. Peripheral blood was collected in 8 mL Vacutainer Cell Preparation Tubes, from which PBMCs were isolated by centrifugation and then cryopreserved.

As regards this clone: There is no known antigen for this receptor. Per-base quality was not reported, and no clone a single base away is much larger than it.

The receptor chain draws on TRBV7-8 and TRBJ2-2, with TRBD1 as a weak D call on 6 bases. The specimen was peripheral blood mononuclear cells (PBMCs), collected before the fourth cycle of nivolumab. The sequence derives from a human donor with classical Hodgkin lymphoma. The sequence in DNA is TGTGCCAGCAGCTTAGGACAGGTGCAGAACGGGGAGCTGTTTTTT. Its coded protein is CASSLGQVQNGELFF.